This T cell receptor beta chain was captured in a study of T cell repertoires in cytomegalovirus infection. In the study overall: Public TCR beta signatures indicated both CMV infection and matching HLA type.

TCRdb processed the reads anew with MiXCR; each CDR3 protein has one entry. The table lists 86,000 or so distinct CDR3 sequences, under 30% of them singletons. Turning to this clonotype: What it binds is unknown.

V was clipped by 6 bases and J by 3 bases; unmatched bases: 6. The length of the CDR3 is 14 residues. The germline gives CDR1 SGHDT, CDR2 YYEEEE. The V call is TRBV5-6, the J call TRBJ2-1; TRBD1 agrees at 7 bases. The material sequenced was CD8+ T cells from cultured PBMCs, taken from culture after CMV antigen stimulation. The receptor was derived from a human donor in good health (CMV status not recorded). Some clones in this sample may be carry-over from other donors' samples. CDR3 loop: CASIPRDSYNEQFF. CDR3 sequence (DNA): TGTGCCAGCATCCCAAGGGACAGCTACAATGAGCAGTTCTTC.